This entry concerns a single T cell receptor (beta chain). A few counts support this clonotype. The clone's antigen remains unknown. No base quality values were provided; no much bigger clone lies one nucleotide off. Receptors were amplified or captured by 5' RACE. Instrument on record: Illumina HiSeq 2000. Template switching added a universal primer binding site, and the final cDNA carried a unique molecular identifier that allowed TCR cDNA molecules to be counted accurately. Specific primers in the conserved constant-segment region were used to synthesize first-strand cDNA for the TCR alpha and beta chains. To control for contamination, every cDNA library carried two barcodes: a SMART-Mk sample barcode plus Illumina barcodes. TruSeq adapter sequences and Illumina sample barcodes were added in two successive PCR steps. Sequencing of the TCR alpha and beta cDNA libraries was done on the Illumina HiSeq platform using custom primers. From the authors' description of their analysis: Unique molecular identifiers were extracted from raw reads with MiGEC, and CDR3 positions were determined with MiXCR. Recombination models were inferred per individual with the repgenHMM and IGoR tools using an EM algorithm. Shared clonotype analysis was performed with the tcR package in R, normalizing sharing by the product of cloneset sizes. To study raw recombination without the effects of thymic and clonal selection, out-of-frame nonproductive sequences were analyzed. Starting from the raw public reads, TCRdb applied fastp trimming at Q25, assembled clones with MiXCR and retained in-frame beta chains. A single entry per CDR3 protein holds the most common genes and DNA from its merged rows. The V and J calls shown here were made by TCRdb, not taken from the authors' results. The sample profile shows 250,000 or so distinct CDR3 sequences; 7.5% of them were found once. Under 7% of the sample is in the top ten clones.

The data stem from a study of identical twins listed by TCRdb under 2016. At the level of the whole study: The study deep-sequenced TCR alpha and beta repertoires from monozygotic twins, unrelated adults of various ages and cord blood to test whether fetal clonotypes persist. To rule out contamination, the twin experiments were replicated at different times with different library preparation protocols. General study outcomes and caveats: A weaker excess of twin sharing was found in beta out-of-frame sequences because the signal-to-noise ratio was lowered by fewer shared sequences. Invariant T cells such as MAIT and iNKT could partly confound zero-insertion analyses, though diverse VJ usage argued against this for most clonotypes. Out-of-frame TCR alpha sharing in monozygotic twins was systematically underestimated by recombination models, whereas sharing between unrelated individuals was in agreement with the recombination models. Because the same donors could not be followed over many years, the conclusions depended on cross-sectional statistical analysis. Compared with coincidental sharing between unrelated individuals, out-of-frame TCR alpha sequences shared between twins showed an excess of sequences with low generation probability. Abundant cord blood beta clonotypes carried fewer insertions; young adult naive repertoires showed a weaker similar trend, while memory repertoires showed none.

Ends trimmed: V by 0 bases, J by 2 bases; bases unmatched to a gene: 4. The CDR3 sequence holds 15 residues, the cysteine and phenylalanine included. Of the read, only the CDR3 DNA is kept; its 45 bases are in frame from base 1. Taken from the germline V gene (reference sequence), the CDR1 and CDR2 loops are MNHEY and SMNVEV. All donors were healthy Caucasians. The twin cohort consisted of three pairs of female monozygotic twins, all aged 18 to 29 years. Positive isolation kits from Invitrogen were used to isolate the CD4+ and CD8+ T cell populations. These data also featured in a second study, about yellow fever vaccine responses in identical twins. The second study reports: According to the authors, in identical twins the way T cells responded to vaccination appeared partly convergent and partly personalized. In the study, vaccine-responding T cell clones were precisely tracked in identical twins.

The sequence came from a woman aged 18-29 years in good health. The sample taken for sequencing was CD8+ T cells sorted from blood. The V and J segments used are TRBV27 and TRBJ2-7; 7 of the junction bases match TRBD2. Here the CDR3 is given as CASSLSGRGPYEQYF. The DNA sequence reads TGTGCCAGCAGTTTATCGGGGAGGGGTCCCTACGAGCAGTACTTC.